The table lists the clone carrying this TCR beta chain with a few counts. Its antigen is unknown. This sample stems from a study of T-cell memory formation after mild COVID-19. CDR1 MGHRA and CDR2 YSYEKL come from the germline V gene. This CDR3 comprises 15 residues. V lost 4 bases to trimming and J lost 6 bases, with 19 bases between them. TCRdb analysed the 5' RACE reads with MiXCR anew, one entry per CDR3 protein. The sample holds a few hundred thousand distinct CDR3 sequences, under 30% seen once. Whole-study results and caveats: Whether day 37 second-wave clones are SARS-CoV-2-specific was not confirmed.

This sequence joins TRBV4-1 and TRBJ2-7; D is perhaps TRBD1 (6 bases). This clonotype was sampled from an adult woman who had mild COVID-19 (a few samples of this study predate the infection). Cell type and time point are not known. Input material: PBMCs or a T cell subset sorted from them (not recorded which). The DNA of the CDR3 is TGCGCCAGCAGCCGAACTACTGATTCAGGGGCCGAGCAGTACTTC. This gives the protein CASSRTTDSGAEQYF.